Listed below are T cell receptor beta chains from one sample, sequenced in a study of identifying expanded T cells in peripheral blood. Here immunoSEQ multiplex PCR was the method, and the copy in TCRdb shows in-frame clones only, minus some. This repertoire shows 55,000 to 80,000 clones, around 86% found once; its top ten account for under 20%. Material for sequencing was blood. These receptors came from a person aged 18 to 75 in good health. Both conserved end residues are part of each CDR3. D genes are given only for firm matches. Clone size, where shown, is once, few, many, or a class for clones that have expanded.

>NA|TRBJ2-7|NA|TRBV7-2
CASSLGWTLSYEQYF
TGTGCCAGCAGCTTAGGATGGACACTGTCCTACGAGCAGTACTTC
>NA|TRBJ1-1|NA|TRBV6-1
CASDRNTEAFF
TGTGCCAGCGACAGGAACACTGAAGCTTTCTTT
>few|TRBJ1-6|NA|TRBV18
CASSPGVTNNSPLHF
TGTGCCAGCTCACCGGGGGTAACAAATAATTCACCCCTCCACTTT
>NA|TRBJ2-3|TRBD2|TRBV2
CASSKGTSPNTDTQYF
TGTGCCAGCAGTAAAGGGACTAGCCCAAATACAGATACGCAGTATTTT
>NA|TRBJ2-1|NA|TRBV6-5
CASSYRQAAFF
TGTGCCAGCAGTTATCGACAGGCGGCGTTCTTC
>NA|TRBJ1-6|NA|TRBV27
CASSLSGQFPNSPLHF
TGTGCCAGCAGTTTATCAGGACAGTTTCCCAATTCACCCCTCCACTTT
>NA|TRBJ1-1|TRBD1|TRBV11-2
CASSLESTGTGGRGTEAFF
TGTGCCAGCAGCTTAGAATCTACCGGGACAGGGGGACGAGGAACTGAAGCTTTCTTT
>few|TRBJ1-5|TRBD1|TRBV2
CASSDGQGVNQPQHF
TGTGCCAGCAGTGACGGACAGGGCGTCAATCAGCCCCAGCATTTT
>NA|TRBJ2-1|TRBD2|TRBV2
CASSEAGAGGLLGEQFF
TGTGCCAGCAGTGAAGCGGGAGCGGGGGGGCTCCTGGGTGAGCAGTTCTTC
>NA|TRBJ2-1|NA|TRBV5-1
CASHIYNEQFF
TGCGCCAGCCATATTTACAATGAGCAGTTCTTC
>NA|TRBJ1-5|TRBD1|TRBV13
CASSSGQFNQPQHF
TGTGCCAGCAGCTCGGGACAGTTCAATCAGCCCCAGCATTTT
>NA|TRBJ2-7|NA|TRBV21-1
CASSKRWVGTGRYEQYF
TGTGCCAGCAGCAAAAGGTGGGTGGGAACGGGCCGCTACGAGCAGTACTTC
>NA|TRBJ2-3|TRBD2|TRBV29-1
CSVETSGGAGTQYF
TGCAGCGTGGAAACTAGCGGGGGGGCGGGTACGCAGTATTTT
>NA|TRBJ2-1|TRBD2|TRBV5-1
CASSRTSEAYNEQFF
TGCGCCAGCAGCCGAACTAGCGAGGCGTACAATGAGCAGTTCTTC
>NA|TRBJ2-1|NA|TRBV18
CASSPGLRRNNEQFF
TGTGCCAGCTCACCAGGGTTGAGGCGAAACAATGAGCAGTTCTTC
>NA|TRBJ1-3|NA|TRBV9
CASSPYKSSGNTIYF
TGTGCCAGCAGCCCCTACAAGAGCTCTGGAAACACCATATATTTT
>once|TRBJ1-6|NA|TRBV11-2
CASSSIRSYNSPLHF
TGTGCCAGCAGCTCGATTCGCTCCTATAATTCACCCCTCCACTTT
>NA|TRBJ2-1|NA|TRBV4-1
CASSQVDILVGGGRFF
TGCGCCAGCAGCCAAGTTGACATCCTTGTGGGGGGCGGGCGGTTCTTC
>NA|TRBJ1-2|TRBD1|TRBV30
CAWRGKGASADGYTF
TGTGCCTGGAGGGGGAAGGGGGCCTCGGCGGATGGCTACACCTTC
>NA|TRBJ2-1|TRBD2|TRBV7-2
CASSLRTSGSLGNEQFF
TGTGCCAGCAGCTTGAGGACTAGCGGGAGTTTGGGCAATGAGCAGTTCTTC
>few|TRBJ1-2|NA|TRBV30
CASGAGLYGYTF
TGTGCCTCGGGGGCAGGCCTCTATGGCTACACCTTC
>NA|TRBJ2-1|NA|TRBV5-6
CASSFVRHYNEQFF
TGTGCCAGCAGCTTCGTGAGGCATTACAATGAGCAGTTCTTC